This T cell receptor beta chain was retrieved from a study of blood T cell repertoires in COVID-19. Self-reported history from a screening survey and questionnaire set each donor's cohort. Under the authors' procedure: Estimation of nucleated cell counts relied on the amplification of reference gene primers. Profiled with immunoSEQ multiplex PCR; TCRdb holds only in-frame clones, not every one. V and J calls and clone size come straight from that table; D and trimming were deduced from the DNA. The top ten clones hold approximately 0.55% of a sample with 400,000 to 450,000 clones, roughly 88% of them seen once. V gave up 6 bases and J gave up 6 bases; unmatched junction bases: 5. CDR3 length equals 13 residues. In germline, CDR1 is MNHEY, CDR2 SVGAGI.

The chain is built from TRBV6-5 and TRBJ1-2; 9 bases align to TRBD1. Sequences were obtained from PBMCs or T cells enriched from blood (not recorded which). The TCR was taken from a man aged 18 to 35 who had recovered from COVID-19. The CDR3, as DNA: TGTGCCAGCAGGGGACAGGGAATGGATGGCTACACCTTC. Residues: CASRGQGMDGYTF.